The rows below give T cell receptor beta chains drawn from one sample of a study of cytomegalovirus exposure and HLA in healthy donors. Using immunoSEQ multiplex PCR, the repertoire was profiled, and TCRdb retains in-frame clones only, with some absent. The sample comprises 140,000 or so clones, about two thirds of which are singletons, and less than 5% rests with the top ten. Specimen: PBMCs. These receptors all stem from a man in his 60s in good health and CMV-seronegative. The CDR3 runs from the conserved cysteine through the conserved F or W. D genes are given only for firm matches. Clone sizes are given selectively: once, few, many, or a class where the clone is expanded.

V,size,D,J,CDR3,DNA
TRBV25-1,NA,TRBD2,TRBJ2-1,CASTGLAGSNEQFF,TGTGCCAGCACAGGACTAGCGGGTTCTAATGAGCAGTTCTTC
TRBV5-1,NA,NA,TRBJ2-7,CASSFSQGHDEQYF,TGCGCCAGCAGCTTTTCGCAGGGTCACGACGAGCAGTACTTC
TRBV5-1,NA,TRBD1,TRBJ2-7,CASSLGQGAYEQYF,TGCGCCAGCAGCTTGGGACAGGGGGCTTACGAGCAGTACTTC
TRBV2,once,NA,TRBJ1-5,CASSPLPGQFSNQPQHF,TGTGCCAGCAGTCCGCTCCCCGGACAGTTTAGCAATCAGCCCCAGCATTTT
TRBV9,once,NA,TRBJ2-5,CASSDNREETQYF,TGTGCCAGCAGCGATAACAGGGAAGAGACCCAGTACTTC
TRBV30,few,NA,TRBJ1-4,CACSREGANEKLFF,TGTGCCTGTTCTAGGGAGGGGGCTAATGAAAAACTGTTTTTT
TRBV6-1,NA,NA,TRBJ1-6,CASSEGGPGIPIRTRSQPNSPLHF,TGTGCCAGCAGTGAAGGAGGCCCGGGAATCCCTATACGGACTAGGTCCCAGCCTAATTCACCCCTCCACTTT
TRBV6-4,NA,TRBD1,TRBJ1-4,CASRPGQGGNEKLFF,TGTGCCAGCAGGCCGGGACAGGGGGGTAACGAAAAACTGTTTTTT
TRBV19,NA,TRBD1,TRBJ2-5,CASSIGGTGVYQETQYF,TGTGCCAGTAGTATAGGGGGGACAGGGGTATACCAAGAGACCCAGTACTTC
TRBV18,NA,TRBD1,TRBJ1-4,CASSPPGQVNEKLFF,TGTGCCAGCTCACCACCCGGACAGGTTAATGAAAAACTGTTTTTT
TRBV5-5,few,TRBD1,TRBJ2-5,CASSLIPLDRGKETQYF,TGTGCCAGCAGCTTGATCCCTTTGGACAGGGGGAAGGAGACCCAGTACTTC
TRBV4-3,NA,NA,TRBJ2-2,CASSQVARRTGELFF,TGCGCCAGCAGCCAAGTAGCCAGACGAACCGGGGAGCTGTTTTTT
TRBV11-2,NA,TRBD2,TRBJ2-7,CASSLDGSAGGREQYF,TGTGCCAGCAGCTTAGATGGGTCAGCGGGAGGCAGGGAGCAGTACTTC
TRBV7-7,NA,TRBD1,TRBJ2-7,CASSLGQGAAEQYF,TGTGCCAGCAGCCTCGGACAGGGGGCGGCCGAGCAGTACTTC
TRBV30,NA,NA,TRBJ1-1,CAWSSVYTEAFF,TGTGCCTGGAGCAGCGTATACACTGAAGCTTTCTTT
TRBV9,NA,NA,TRBJ2-3,CASSPGLSTDTQYF,TGTGCCAGCAGCCCCGGACTCAGCACAGATACGCAGTATTTT
TRBV7-2,NA,TRBD1,TRBJ1-1,CASSLGQGETEAFF,TGTGCCAGCAGCTTGGGACAGGGGGAAACTGAAGCTTTCTTT
TRBV7-9,NA,NA,TRBJ1-2,CASSLARPGGLNGYTF,TGTGCCAGCAGCTTAGCGAGGCCAGGAGGGCTAAATGGCTACACCTTC
TRBV13,few,NA,TRBJ2-7,CASSLRQTYEQYF,TGTGCCAGCAGCTTAAGACAGACCTACGAGCAGTACTTC
TRBV29-1,NA,TRBD1,TRBJ2-1,CSVDTRTGPSYNEQFF,TGCAGCGTTGATACTAGGACAGGCCCTTCCTACAATGAGCAGTTCTTC
TRBV5-6,NA,TRBD1,TRBJ1-4,CASSPRQGADEKLFF,TGTGCCAGCAGCCCCAGACAGGGGGCCGATGAAAAACTGTTTTTT
TRBV7-8,NA,NA,TRBJ2-7,CASSYNRDWNYEQYF,TGTGCCAGCAGCTACAACCGGGACTGGAACTACGAGCAGTACTTC
TRBV28,NA,NA,TRBJ2-3,CASSPYGRGTDTQYF,TGTGCCAGCAGCCCCTATGGGCGAGGCACAGATACGCAGTATTTT
TRBV29-1,NA,TRBD1,TRBJ2-7,CSVEGDRGSYEQYF,TGCAGCGTTGAGGGGGACAGGGGTTCCTACGAGCAGTACTTC
TRBV27,NA,TRBD2,TRBJ2-2,CASSRPSGSHTGELFF,TGTGCCAGCAGCAGGCCTAGCGGGAGTCACACCGGGGAGCTGTTTTTT
TRBV5-1,NA,TRBD1,TRBJ1-1,CASSPRTGVMGNTEAFF,TGCGCCAGCAGCCCGCGGACAGGTGTGATGGGGAACACTGAAGCTTTCTTT
TRBV15,once,NA,TRBJ2-5,CATSRVTTGRETQYF,TGTGCCACCAGCAGAGTTACTACAGGGAGAGAGACCCAGTACTTC
TRBV2,few,NA,TRBJ1-2,CASSEGALNYGYTF,TGTGCCAGCAGTGAAGGGGCTCTTAACTATGGCTACACCTTC
TRBV28,NA,NA,TRBJ1-1,CASSLPRRGLNTEAFF,TGTGCCAGCAGTTTACCTCGTAGAGGGTTGAACACTGAAGCTTTCTTT
TRBV6-4,NA,TRBD2,TRBJ2-1,CASSGAGGTVDEQFF,TGTGCCAGCAGTGGAGCGGGAGGGACTGTAGATGAGCAGTTCTTC
TRBV15,NA,NA,TRBJ1-3,CATSRGPTKNSGNTIYF,TGTGCCACCAGCAGAGGCCCGACAAAGAACTCTGGAAACACCATATATTTT
TRBV13,NA,NA,TRBJ2-5,CASSLGREETQYF,TGTGCCAGCAGCCTCGGACGGGAGGAGACCCAGTACTTC
TRBV18,NA,NA,TRBJ1-1,CASSPDPGVNTEAFF,TGTGCCAGCTCACCAGACCCGGGAGTGAACACTGAAGCTTTCTTT
TRBV5-1,NA,NA,TRBJ1-2,CASSRDTANYGYTF,TGCGCCAGCAGCAGAGACACCGCTAACTATGGCTACACCTTC
TRBV29-1,few,TRBD1,TRBJ1-5,CSVGGTGTGNQPQHF,TGCAGCGTGGGGGGGACAGGGACGGGCAATCAGCCCCAGCATTTT
TRBV5-1,NA,NA,TRBJ2-2,CASSLGQTGELFF,TGCGCCAGCAGCTTGGGTCAGACCGGGGAGCTGTTTTTT
TRBV19,few,NA,TRBJ1-4,CASSIVVEEKLFF,TGTGCCAGTAGTATAGTAGTCGAAGAAAAACTGTTTTTT
TRBV6-4,NA,NA,TRBJ1-2,CASTLNGANYGYTF,TGTGCCAGCACCCTTAACGGAGCTAACTATGGCTACACCTTC
TRBV5-1,once,NA,TRBJ2-1,CASSSMTGNEQFF,TGCGCCAGCAGCTCTATGACGGGTAATGAGCAGTTCTTC
TRBV20-1,NA,NA,TRBJ2-1,CSATRGKEQFF,TGCAGTGCTACCCGAGGGAAGGAGCAGTTCTTC
TRBV29-1,few,TRBD2,TRBJ2-4,CSVKREGKNIQYF,TGCAGCGTTAAGCGGGAGGGAAAAAACATTCAGTACTTC
TRBV18,NA,NA,TRBJ1-6,CASSPSGPPLHF,TGTGCCAGCTCACCTAGTGGTCCACCCCTCCACTTT